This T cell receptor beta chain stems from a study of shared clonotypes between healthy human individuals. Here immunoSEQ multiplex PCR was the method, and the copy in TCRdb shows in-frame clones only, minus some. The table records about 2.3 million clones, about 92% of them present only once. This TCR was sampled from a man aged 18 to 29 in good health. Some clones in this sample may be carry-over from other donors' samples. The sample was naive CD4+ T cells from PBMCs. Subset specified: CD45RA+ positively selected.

CDR3 sequence: CASSDITSSGNTIYF. CDR3 DNA sequence: TGTGCCAGTAGTGATATCACGAGCTCTGGAAACACCATATATTTT. The chain has TRBV19 and TRBJ1-3; no reliable D call. The CDR3 spans 15 residues. CDR1 and CDR2 from the germline V gene are LNHDA and SQIVND (reference sequence). V was shortened by 5 bases and J by 0 bases, with 11 bases between the two germline ends. The whole variable domain, remainder taken from reference TRBV19 and TRBJ1-3, is DGGITQSPKYLFRKEGQNVTLSCEQNLNHDAMYWYRQDPGQGLRLIYYSQIVNDFQKGDIAEGYSVSREKKESFPLTVTSAQKNPTAFYLCASSDITSSGNTIYFGEGSWLTVV.